Shown below are 24 T cell receptor beta chains from a single sample sequenced in a study of PD-L1 blockade in urothelial cancer (dated by TCRdb to 2017 to 2019). To prepare the library, the immunoSEQ multiplex PCR assay was applied. TCRdb mirrors the immuneACCESS table, restricted to in-frame sequences. Some clones are absent from its copies; in checked studies, under half trace to an unresolved V gene, and the reason for the others is unknown. A total of 30,000 to 45,000 clones appear in this sample, around 82% of them only once. Approximately 15% of the sample goes to the ten largest clones. Sample: PBMCs, taken around atezolizumab (anti-PD-L1) treatment. Source of these receptors: a man aged 55 to 69 with urothelial cancer.

The chain couples TRBV29-1 to TRBJ2-3; no reliable D call. Germline CDR1 reads SQVTM; CDR2 reads ANQGSEA. The CDR3 spans 13 residues. Trimming stripped 4 bases from V and 0 bases from J, with 8 bases between. In DNA form, the CDR3 reads TGCAGCGTTGCCACTGCTAGCACAGATACGCAGTATTTT. Its translation is CSVATASTDTQYF.

This CDR3 reads CASSFQGASGYTF. CDR3 DNA sequence: TGTGCCAGCAGCTTCCAGGGGGCGAGTGGCTACACCTTC. The chain recombines TRBV5-5 with TRBJ1-2; TRBD1 aligns across 8 bases. Germline trimming cut 2 bases from V and 7 bases from J; bases unmatched to any gene: 4. The CDR3 is 13 amino acids. From germline, CDR1 is SGHKS and CDR2 YYEKEE (reference sequence).

The rearrangement links TRBV28 to TRBJ2-3; the match to TRBD2 covers 10 bases. Germline V gives CDR1 MDHEN, CDR2 SYDVKM. The CDR3 is made up of 16 amino acids. V lost 6 bases to trimming and J lost 1 base; unmatched junction nucleotides: 7. The CDR3 DNA sequence: TGTGCCAGCAGACCCTCTCTAGCGGGGGGCACAGATACGCAGTATTTT. Protein: CASRPSLAGGTDTQYF.

The gene calls are TRBV6-5 and TRBJ1-4; TRBD1 matches 8 bases. With V trimmed by 7 bases and J by 4 bases, 5 bases remained unmatched. The length of the CDR3 is 14 residues. Germline CDR1 MNHEY, CDR2 SVGAGI. The CDR3 reads CASKWDRLNEKLFF. CDR3 DNA: TGTGCCAGCAAATGGGACAGGCTTAATGAAAAACTGTTTTTT.

CDR3 sequence (DNA): TGCGCCAGCAGCTGGGATCGGGGGAACTCCTACGAGCAGTACTTC. This gives the protein CASSWDRGNSYEQYF. This chain joins TRBV5-1 and TRBJ2-7; maybe TRBD2 (6 bases). V dropped 3 bases and J dropped 0 bases, with 13 bases sitting between them. Germline V lookup: CDR1 SGHRS, CDR2 YFSETQ. The CDR3 spans 15 residues.

The genes are TRBV5-1 and TRBJ2-1; TRBD2 agrees at 10 bases. J was trimmed by 8 bases and V by 4 bases; bases with no gene match: 9. Per germline, CDR1 SGHRS and CDR2 YFSETQ. The CDR3 extends over 15 amino acids. The CDR3 region has the DNA TGCGCCAGCAGCGATCTAGCGGGAGCTAACTATGAGCAGTTCTTC. Encoded protein: CASSDLAGANYEQFF.

The CDR3 here is CASSYEGTGELFF. In DNA form, the CDR3 reads TGTGCCAGCAGTTATGAGGGCACCGGGGAGCTGTTTTTT. The genes are TRBV28 and TRBJ2-2, with D possibly matching TRBD2 (5 bases). Germline V gives CDR1 MDHEN, CDR2 SYDVKM. V lost 4 bases and J 4 bases, leaving 7 bases between the germline ends. There are 13 residues in the CDR3. Based on the CDR3 plus reference TRBV28 and TRBJ2-2, the full variable domain is DVKVTQSSRYLVKRTGEKVFLECVQDMDHENMFWYRQDPGLGLRLIYFSYDVKMKEKGDIPEGYSVSREKKERFSLILESASTNQTSMYLCASSYEGTGELFFGEGSRLTVL.

As concerns this clone: A read error may account for a junction end that differs from germline. The CDR3 sequence: CASSPGTGLHEQFF. CDR3 coding DNA: TGTGCTAGCAGCCCCGGGACAGGGTTACATGAGCAGTTCTTC. The J gene is TRBJ2-1, the V gene TRBV7-7; the match to TRBD1 covers 9 bases. The germline V gene encodes CDR1 SSHAT and CDR2 FNYEAQ (reference sequence). CDR3 length: 14 residues.

The chain recombines TRBV4-2 with TRBJ2-3; TRBD2 matches at 7 bases. This CDR3 has 16 amino acids. Trimming removed 4 bases from V and 2 bases from J; junction bases left unmatched: 9. From germline, CDR1 is LGHNA and CDR2 YNFKEQ. CDR3 bases: TGTGCCAGCAGCCTCCTCGGGGGGAGGGCCACAGATACGCAGTATTTT. Its translation: CASSLLGGRATDTQYF.

This chain connects TRBV7-2 to TRBJ2-3; 12 positions agree with TRBD2. This CDR3 is built from 18 residues. Germline V gene sequence: CDR1 SGHTA, CDR2 FQGNSA. The V and J ends lost 3 bases and 8 bases, in that order; junction bases with no gene match: 15. CDR3 amino acids: CASSFRTSGNGGAGTQYF. CDR3 nucleotide sequence: TGTGCCAGCAGCTTTCGGACTAGCGGGAATGGGGGCGCAGGTACGCAGTATTTT.

The sample holds one count of this clone. The rearrangement uses TRBV29-1 and TRBJ2-5; TRBD1 is a possible D gene (5 bases). The CDR3 totals 11 residues. CDR1 is SQVTM, CDR2 ANQGSEA, per germline. V gave up 4 bases and J gave up 5 bases, with 8 bases separating them. DNA of the CDR3: TGCAGCGTTGCCAGGGTCGAGACCCAGTACTTC. Its protein product is CSVARVETQYF.

The genes are TRBV27 and TRBJ1-1, with 10 bases matching TRBD1. Trimming at V came to 1 base and at J to 5 bases, leaving 4 bases not matched to a gene. Germline CDR1 is MNHEY and CDR2 is SMNVEV (reference sequence). There are 15 residues in the CDR3. The DNA for the CDR3 is TGTGCCAGCAGTTTATATGGACAGGGGGTTACTGAAGCTTTCTTT. Its protein product is CASSLYGQGVTEAFF.

The chain is built from TRBV6-1 and TRBJ1-4, with D possibly TRBD1 on 5 matching bases. The CDR3 is 14 residues long. V was shortened by 6 bases and J by 3 bases, with 11 bases between the two germline ends. From germline, CDR1 is MNHNS and CDR2 SASEGT. In nucleotides, the CDR3 is TGTGCCAGCAGCTTAAGGACATCTAATGAAAAACTGTTTTTT. This sequence encodes CASSLRTSNEKLFF.

This clone was picked up a small number of times. This chain joins TRBV5-1 and TRBJ1-3; 9 bases line up with TRBD1. Germline values: CDR1 SGHRS, CDR2 YFSETQ. The ends lost 4 bases at V and 0 bases at J; junction bases unmatched: 8. This CDR3 has 17 residues. The CDR3 sequence is CASSPQGQGSSGNTIYF. CDR3 DNA sequence: TGCGCCAGCAGCCCCCAGGGACAGGGAAGCTCTGGAAACACCATATATTTT.

This chain links TRBV5-1 with TRBJ2-1, with 11 bases fitting TRBD2. Germline-derived CDR1 and CDR2 are SGHRS and YFSETQ. The CDR3 loop spans 20 amino acids. V lost 0 bases and J lost 0; bases outside the gene matches: 11. CDR3 residues: CASSLEGLAGGIFSYNEQFF. The CDR3 DNA reads TGCGCCAGCAGCTTGGAGGGGCTAGCGGGGGGCATTTTCTCCTACAATGAGCAGTTCTTC.

The rearrangement joins TRBV2 to TRBJ1-2, with 7 bases matching TRBD1. V lost 6 bases and J lost 12; bases outside the gene matches: 7. This CDR3 contains 11 residues. CDR1 is SNHLY, CDR2 FYNNEI, per germline. The CDR3 protein is CASSRTGEHTF. The CDR3 DNA reads TGTGCCAGCAGCCGAACAGGGGAACACACCTTC. Using reference TRBV2 and TRBJ1-2 for the parts outside the CDR3, the full variable domain is EPEVTQTPSHQVTQMGQEVILRCVPISNHLYFYWYRQILGQKVEFLVSFYNNEISEKSEIFDDQFSVERPDGSNFTLKIRSTKLEDSAMYFCASSRTGEHTFGSGTRLTVV.

This chain joins TRBV5-4 and TRBJ2-7; the match to TRBD1 covers 7 bases. J lost 2 bases, V lost 5 bases, and 7 bases had no gene match. Germline CDR1 reads SGHNT; CDR2 reads YYREEE (reference sequence). This CDR3 is 14 amino acids long. The CDR3 is CASSRPGQPYEQYF. DNA for the CDR3: TGTGCCAGCAGTCGACCGGGACAGCCCTACGAGCAGTACTTC.

The chain links TRBV6-1 to TRBJ1-1; 7 bases are shared with TRBD1. The ends lost 3 bases at V and 4 bases at J; junction bases unmatched: 2. Germline CDR1 is MNHNS and CDR2 is SASEGT. This CDR3 is 13 amino acids long. The CDR3 here is CASSEAGGTEAFF. Written as DNA, the CDR3 is TGTGCCAGCAGTGAGGCAGGGGGCACTGAAGCTTTCTTT.

The chain has TRBV4-2 and TRBJ2-1; 11 bases are a match to TRBD2. Germline V gene sequence: CDR1 LGHNA, CDR2 YNFKEQ. This CDR3 contains 14 residues. The V and J ends lost 4 bases and 4 bases, in that order; junction bases with no gene match: 0. The CDR3 coding sequence is TGTGCCAGCAGCCGGACTAGCGGGTACAATGAGCAGTTCTTC. This encodes CASSRTSGYNEQFF.

Only a few counts were recorded for this clone. The CDR3 DNA reads as TGTGCCGCCCACGGGAGGACTGAAGCTTTCTTT. Translated: CAAHGRTEAFF. The chain is built from TRBV28 and TRBJ1-1, with D uncertain. The CDR3 runs to 11 residues. CDR1 and CDR2 from the germline V gene are MDHEN and SYDVKM. V was cut by 11 bases and J by 5 bases, with 12 bases left in between.

This chain links TRBV21-1 with TRBJ2-3; the table's D gene call, TRBD1, was not cross checked with the DNA. TRBV21-1 is a pseudogene locus. CDR3 length equals 14 residues. CDR3 in amino acids: CASSKGWATDTQYF. The CDR3 region has the DNA TGTGCCAGCAGCAAGGGTTGGGCCACAGATACGCAGTATTTT.

This sequence joins TRBV5-4 and TRBJ2-5; no clear D gene. Looked up from germline, CDR1 is SGHNT and CDR2 is YYREEE (reference sequence). Trimming shortened V by 1 base and J by 4 bases, and 8 bases separated the two germline ends. The CDR3 sequence is 13 residues long. CDR3: CASSLQVGETQYF. The CDR3, as DNA: TGTGCCAGCAGCTTGCAGGTGGGAGAGACCCAGTACTTC.

This clone has a handful of counts. The chain combines TRBV4-2 with TRBJ1-1; 7 bases line up with TRBD1. In germline, CDR1 is LGHNA, CDR2 YNFKEQ. The CDR3 length is 14 residues. V shed 0 bases and J 4 bases; nucleotides not matched to a gene: 2. The CDR3: CASSQEGGATEAFF. CDR3 bases: TGTGCCAGCAGCCAAGAAGGGGGCGCCACTGAAGCTTTCTTT.

The rearrangement joins TRBV5-4 to TRBJ1-2, with 9 positions matching TRBD1. Germline V gene data show CDR1 as SGHNT and CDR2 as YYREEE (reference sequence). Trimming took 5 bases from V and 8 from J; bases not matched to a gene: 13. This CDR3 is 15 amino acids long. In DNA form, the CDR3 reads TGTGCCAGCAGTTCATCGGACAGGGGCGTTCAGGGCTACACCTTC. Translating it yields CASSSSDRGVQGYTF.